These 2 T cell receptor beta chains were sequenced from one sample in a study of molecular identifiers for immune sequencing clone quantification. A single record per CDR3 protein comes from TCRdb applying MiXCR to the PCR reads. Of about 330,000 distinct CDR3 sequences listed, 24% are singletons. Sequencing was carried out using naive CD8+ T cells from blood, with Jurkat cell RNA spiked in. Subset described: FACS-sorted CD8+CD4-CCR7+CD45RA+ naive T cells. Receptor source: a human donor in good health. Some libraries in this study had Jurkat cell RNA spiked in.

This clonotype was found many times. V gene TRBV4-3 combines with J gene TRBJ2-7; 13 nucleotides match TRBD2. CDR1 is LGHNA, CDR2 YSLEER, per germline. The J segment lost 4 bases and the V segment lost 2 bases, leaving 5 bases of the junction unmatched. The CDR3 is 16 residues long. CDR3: CASSQQLAGGQYEQYF. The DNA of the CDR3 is TGCGCCAGCAGCCAACAACTAGCGGGGGGGCAGTACGAGCAGTACTTC.

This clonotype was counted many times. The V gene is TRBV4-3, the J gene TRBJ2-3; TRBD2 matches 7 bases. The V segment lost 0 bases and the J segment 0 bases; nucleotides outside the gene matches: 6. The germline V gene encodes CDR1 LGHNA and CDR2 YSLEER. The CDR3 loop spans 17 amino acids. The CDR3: CASSQDKRGLSTDTQYF. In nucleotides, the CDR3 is TGCGCCAGCAGCCAAGATAAGCGGGGACTTAGCACAGATACGCAGTATTTT.